Each of the 21 T cell receptor beta chains below was sequenced from the same sample in a study of shared clonotypes between healthy human individuals. Method: immunoSEQ multiplex PCR; TCRdb's copy keeps in-frame clones and lacks some. The sample lists about 460,000 clones, 70% to 80% occurring once. The sequenced material came from PBMCs. The receptors originated from a woman in her 40s in good health. Some clones in this sample may be carry-over from other donors' samples.

The chain carries TRBV4-1 and TRBJ1-5, with no clear D. The germline V gene encodes CDR1 MGHRA and CDR2 YSYEKL. Deletions cut 0 bases from V and 0 bases from J, with 12 bases between. The CDR3 totals 17 residues. CDR3 amino acids: CASSQEPHAGSNQPQHF. CDR3 in DNA: TGCGCCAGCAGCCAAGAACCCCATGCAGGTAGCAATCAGCCCCAGCATTTT.

Only a few counts were recorded for this clone. V gene TRBV28 combines with J gene TRBJ1-5, with a possible D match to TRBD1 (6 bases). Trimming took 7 bases from V and 9 from J, leaving 19 bases between them. CDR1 and CDR2 (germline): MDHEN, SYDVKM. This CDR3 has 14 amino acids. The CDR3 coding sequence is TGTGCCAGCACCCTAAGGGGGTTAGGGCGGCCCCAGCATTTT. The encoded protein is CASTLRGLGRPQHF. The full variable domain, completed using reference TRBV28 and TRBJ1-5, is DVKVTQSSRYLVKRTGEKVFLECVQDMDHENMFWYRQDPGLGLRLIYFSYDVKMKEKGDIPEGYSVSREKKERFSLILESASTNQTSMYLCASTLRGLGRPQHFGDGTRLSIL.

This rearrangement joins TRBV7-9 to TRBJ1-1; D is undetermined. Germline CDR1 reads SEHNR; CDR2 reads FQNEAQ (reference sequence). Trimming removed 3 bases from V and 1 base from J, with 15 bases in between. This CDR3 is 16 amino acids long. The CDR3 protein is CASSFAIGPSNTEAFF. The DNA of the CDR3 is TGTGCCAGCAGCTTTGCAATCGGACCGTCGAACACTGAAGCTTTCTTT.

Turning to this clone: A far larger clone is only one base removed, so a read error is likely. CDR3 DNA: TGCAGCGTTGGGACAGGGCACGAGCAGTACTTC. Translating gives CSVGTGHEQYF. The gene calls are TRBV29-1 and TRBJ2-7; the match to TRBD1 covers 8 bases. The V segment lost 4 bases and the J segment 5 bases; nucleotides outside the gene matches: 1. This CDR3 is built from 11 residues. Germline V gene lookup returns CDR1 SQVTM and CDR2 ANQGSEA.

This rearrangement joins TRBV2 to TRBJ2-7, with D possibly being TRBD2 (5 bases). The CDR3 sequence is 11 residues long. Germline V gives CDR1 SNHLY, CDR2 FYNNEI. Trimming cost V 4 bases and J 6 bases, with 7 bases left between them. In DNA, the CDR3 is TGTGCCAGCAGTGCGCGGGTCGAGCAGTACTTC. Its translation is CASSARVEQYF.

The chain has TRBV30 and TRBJ1-5; D call uncertain. Per germline, CDR1 GTSNPN and CDR2 SVGIG (reference sequence). The CDR3 loop spans 14 amino acids. V was cut by 0 bases and J by 0 bases, with 6 bases left in between. As DNA, the CDR3 is TGTGCCTGGAGTGTAGGATATAGCAATCAGCCCCAGCATTTT. It codes for CAWSVGYSNQPQHF.

The rearrangement joins TRBV11-3 to TRBJ2-2, with D possibly called TRBD1 or TRBD2 (6 bases each). Trimming stripped 5 bases from V and 0 bases from J, with 13 bases between. The length of the CDR3 is 16 residues. Germline V gene sequence: CDR1 SGHNT, CDR2 YENEEA. The CDR3 loop reads CASSAMGGANTGELFF. The DNA of the CDR3 is TGTGCCAGCAGCGCAATGGGGGGCGCGAACACCGGGGAGCTGTTTTTT.

In this sample, this clone turned up many times. This CDR3 is also generated by other DNA sequences in the sample. In DNA form, the CDR3 reads TGTGCCTGGAGTAGGGGCGCCAACTATGGCTACACCTTC. As protein: CAWSRGANYGYTF. This rearrangement joins TRBV30 to TRBJ1-2, with D perhaps matching TRBD1 (5 bases). CDR1 GTSNPN and CDR2 SVGIG come from the germline V gene (reference sequence). CDR3 length: 13 amino acids. Trimming removed 2 bases at V and 2 bases at J, with 9 bases between.

In regard to this clone: A single base is all that separates this from a far larger clone, so a read error is likely. At the DNA level, this CDR3 is encoded by other sequences in the same sample as well. The V and J genes are TRBV29-1 and TRBJ2-1; no definite D call. The V gene's germline CDR1 is SQVTM and CDR2 ANQGSEA. The CDR3 runs to 13 residues. Trimming cost V 5 bases and J 7 bases, with 15 bases left between them. Written as DNA, the CDR3 is TGCAGCGTTCCCCACCCCCCGGTTAATGAGCAGTTCTTC. Translating gives CSVPHPPVNEQFF.

The chain links TRBV9 to TRBJ2-7; D is unclear. Trimming took 4 bases from V and 0 from J, leaving 14 bases between them. CDR3 length: 15 residues. The germline V gene encodes CDR1 SGDLS and CDR2 YYNGEE. The DNA of the CDR3 is TGTGCCAGCAGCCCCAATCCCAGTTACTCCTACGAGCAGTACTTC. This translates into CASSPNPSYSYEQYF.

The chain has TRBV5-1 and TRBJ2-1; D tentatively fits TRBD1 or TRBD2 (5 bases each). Germline V lookup: CDR1 SGHRS, CDR2 YFSETQ. This CDR3 contains 16 residues. Trimming shortened V by 3 bases and J by 5 bases, and 18 bases separated the two germline ends. CDR3 region: CASSYFGTARNNEQFF. CDR3 DNA sequence: TGCGCCAGCAGCTACTTCGGGACCGCCCGAAACAATGAGCAGTTCTTC. Combining the CDR3 with reference TRBV5-1 and TRBJ2-1 gives the whole variable domain KAGVTQTPRYLIKTRGQQVTLSCSPISGHRSVSWYQQTPGQGLQFLFEYFSETQRNKGNFPGRFSGRQFSNSRSEMNVSTLELGDSALYLCASSYFGTARNNEQFFGPGTRLTVL.

This clone was seen only once. J is TRBJ1-2 and V is TRBV14; D may be TRBD1 (6 bases). Looked up from germline, CDR1 is SGHDN and CDR2 is FVKESK. CDR3 length equals 15 residues. V gave up 1 base and J gave up 6 bases, with 15 bases separating them. The CDR3 DNA reads as TGTGCCAGCAGCCAAGCGGGGCAGGGGAGGAATGGCTACACCTTC. Its translation: CASSQAGQGRNGYTF. Full variable domain (rest looked up from reference TRBV14 and TRBJ1-2): EAGVTQFPSHSVIEKGQTVTLRCDPISGHDNLYWYRRVMGKEIKFLLHFVKESKQDESGMPNNRFLAERTGGTYSTLKVQPAELEDSGVYFCASSQAGQGRNGYTFGSGTRLTVV.

This clone was seen repeatedly, ten times or more. Other DNA sequences in this specimen translate into the identical CDR3. This chain joins TRBV18 and TRBJ1-3, with D uncertain. Trimming pared 2 bases from V and 2 bases from J, leaving 4 bases between. Germline V gene data show CDR1 as KGHSH and CDR2 as LQKENI. The CDR3 runs 13 residues. CDR3 DNA sequence: TGTGCCAGCTCACCAGGGGCTGGAAACACCATATATTTT. Translated: CASSPGAGNTIYF.

This rearrangement joins TRBV28 to TRBJ2-2; 10 bases match TRBD2. Trimming took 7 bases from V and 4 from J; bases not matched to a gene: 15. The CDR3 is made up of 18 amino acids. The V gene's germline CDR1 is MDHEN and CDR2 SYDVKM. CDR3 DNA sequence: TGTGCCAGCACAATAGGACTAGCGGACCCCCGGGGCACCGGGGAGCTGTTTTTT. Translating it yields CASTIGLADPRGTGELFF.

This clone was detected only once. The rearrangement uses TRBV6-5 and TRBJ2-1; TRBD2 aligns across 12 bases. The germline V gene encodes CDR1 MNHEY and CDR2 SVGAGI. The CDR3 covers 13 residues. Trimming took 9 bases from V and 9 from J; bases not matched to a gene: 6. The CDR3 nucleotides are TGTGCCAGTAGACTAGCGGGAGTGGTTGAGCAGTTCTTC. Its translation: CASRLAGVVEQFF.

On this clone: A far larger clone is one base from this, pointing to a likely read error. The same CDR3 is also encoded by other DNA sequences in this sample. The J gene is TRBJ1-2, the V gene TRBV30; 7 bases match TRBD1. Germline trimming cut 0 bases from V and 3 bases from J; bases unmatched to any gene: 10. Germline assignment: CDR1 GTSNPN and CDR2 SVGIG (reference sequence). The CDR3 spans 16 residues. CDR3 in amino acids: CAWSVNPQGTHYGYTF. CDR3 DNA: TGTGCCTGGAGTGTCAACCCACAGGGGACCCACTATGGCTACACCTTC.

This sequence joins TRBV10-2 and TRBJ2-1; D call uncertain. The V end lost 6 bases, the J end lost 4 bases, and 13 bases lay between the germline ends. There are 14 residues in the CDR3. CDR1 WSHSY and CDR2 SAAADI come from the germline V gene. This CDR3 reads CASREWALYNEQFF. The DNA for the CDR3 is TGCGCCAGCAGGGAATGGGCTTTGTACAATGAGCAGTTCTTC.

The chain uses TRBV7-5 and TRBJ1-3; the table calls TRBD1, which could not be checked here. TRBV7-5 is deemed a pseudogene. CDR3 length: 17 residues. DNA for the CDR3: TGTGTCAGACACCTCAGGGACAGAACACTCTCTGGAAACACCATATATTTT. Its protein product is CVRHLRDRTLSGNTIYF.

The chain joins TRBV5-5 to TRBJ2-1, with TRBD2 matching over 12 bases. The CDR3 runs 16 residues. Germline CDR1 and CDR2: SGHKS and YYEKEE (reference sequence). J was trimmed by 3 bases and V by 4 bases; bases with no gene match: 5. CDR3 sequence reads: CASSLSTSGSYNEQFF. The CDR3 nucleotides read TGTGCCAGCAGCCTCTCGACTAGCGGGAGCTACAATGAGCAGTTCTTC.

The chain has TRBV29-1 and TRBJ2-5; TRBD1 matches at 7 bases. Germline CDR1 SQVTM, CDR2 ANQGSEA. The CDR3 is 13 residues long. V shed 5 bases and J 4 bases; nucleotides not matched to a gene: 7. CDR3: CSVSQGMGETQYF. Written as DNA, the CDR3 is TGCAGCGTTTCACAGGGGATGGGAGAGACCCAGTACTTC.

This clone has only one observation. The chain carries TRBV5-4 and TRBJ2-5, with D unclear. CDR1 SGHNT and CDR2 YYREEE come from the germline V gene (reference sequence). The CDR3 has 14 residues. With 1 base removed from V and 3 bases from J, the gap between germline ends came to 10 bases. CDR3 sequence reads: CASSLTPDEETQYF. CDR3 DNA: TGTGCCAGCAGCTTGACTCCAGATGAAGAGACCCAGTACTTC.